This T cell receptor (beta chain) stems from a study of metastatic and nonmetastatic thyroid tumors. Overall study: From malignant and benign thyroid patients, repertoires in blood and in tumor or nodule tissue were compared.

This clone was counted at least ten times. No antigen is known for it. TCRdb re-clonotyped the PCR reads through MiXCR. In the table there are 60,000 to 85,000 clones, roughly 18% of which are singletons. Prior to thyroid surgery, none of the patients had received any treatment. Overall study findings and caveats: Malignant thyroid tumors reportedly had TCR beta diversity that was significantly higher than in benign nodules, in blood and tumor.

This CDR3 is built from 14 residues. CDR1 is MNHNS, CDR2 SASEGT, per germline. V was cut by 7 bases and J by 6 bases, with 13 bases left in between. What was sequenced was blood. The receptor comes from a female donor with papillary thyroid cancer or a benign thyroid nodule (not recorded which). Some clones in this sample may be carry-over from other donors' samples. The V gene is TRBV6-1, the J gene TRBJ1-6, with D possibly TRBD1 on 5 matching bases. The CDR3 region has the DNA TGTGCCAGCACAAAAAGGGGACCTAATTCACCCCTCCACTTT. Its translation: CASTKRGPNSPLHF.